This is a list of T cell receptor beta chains from one sample in a study of radiotherapy plus CTLA-4 blockade in lung cancer. Produced via immunoSEQ multiplex PCR; TCRdb's table is partial and in-frame only. The sample has about 49,000 clones, approximately 73% seen once; the top ten hold around 3.3%. This specimen was peripheral blood, taken from a patient treated with radiotherapy plus ipilimumab. The source is a human donor with non-small cell lung cancer who had a complete response to radiotherapy plus ipilimumab. The CDR3 runs from the conserved cysteine through the conserved F or W. Each record gives: J gene, clone size, V gene, CDR3 protein. Clone size is not always given. Where it is, it says once, few, many or a class for expanded clones.

j_call: TRBJ1-1; clone_size: .; v_call: TRBV2; cdr3_aa: CASSDRGNTEAFF
j_call: TRBJ2-3; clone_size: once; v_call: TRBV7-9; cdr3_aa: CASRRSGGTDTQYF
j_call: TRBJ2-1; clone_size: .; v_call: TRBV5-1; cdr3_aa: CASSLAGFYNEQFF
j_call: TRBJ2-3; clone_size: .; v_call: TRBV5-1; cdr3_aa: CASKYLAGRTSTDTQYF
j_call: TRBJ2-3; clone_size: few; v_call: TRBV7-9; cdr3_aa: CASSSQGTDTQYF
j_call: TRBJ1-2; clone_size: .; v_call: TRBV11-2; cdr3_aa: CASSLGYTTGRGTF
j_call: TRBJ1-2; clone_size: .; v_call: TRBV27; cdr3_aa: CASSHGTGNYGYTF
j_call: TRBJ1-6; clone_size: .; v_call: TRBV10-1; cdr3_aa: CASSAGTGNNSPLHF
j_call: TRBJ2-7; clone_size: .; v_call: TRBV13; cdr3_aa: CASSQGVGEQYF
j_call: TRBJ1-2; clone_size: .; v_call: TRBV7-9; cdr3_aa: CASRPGQNYGYTF
j_call: TRBJ1-5; clone_size: .; v_call: TRBV5-1; cdr3_aa: CASSSTGGDQPQHF
j_call: TRBJ2-2; clone_size: .; v_call: TRBV7-2; cdr3_aa: CASSLARGRTGELFF
j_call: TRBJ1-2; clone_size: .; v_call: TRBV2; cdr3_aa: CASSSGQGAPRYGYTF
j_call: TRBJ1-3; clone_size: .; v_call: TRBV2; cdr3_aa: CASQTGDGGGNTIYF
j_call: TRBJ1-3; clone_size: .; v_call: TRBV4-3; cdr3_aa: CASSQDSGSGNTIYF
j_call: TRBJ1-2; clone_size: once; v_call: TRBV7-2; cdr3_aa: CASSPGTGGNANYGYTF
j_call: TRBJ1-3; clone_size: few; v_call: TRBV19; cdr3_aa: CASRRDRAATIYF
j_call: TRBJ1-1; clone_size: .; v_call: TRBV6-5; cdr3_aa: CASSSPTGVNTEAFF
j_call: TRBJ1-1; clone_size: .; v_call: TRBV19; cdr3_aa: CASSIGGALHTEAFF
j_call: TRBJ1-4; clone_size: few; v_call: TRBV28; cdr3_aa: CASRRDRGFLANEKLFF
j_call: TRBJ2-5; clone_size: .; v_call: TRBV5-4; cdr3_aa: CASSVYRVGETQYF
j_call: TRBJ2-2; clone_size: .; v_call: TRBV27; cdr3_aa: CASSTSQLSGELFF
j_call: TRBJ2-7; clone_size: .; v_call: TRBV6-1; cdr3_aa: CASITTGTSYEQYF
j_call: TRBJ1-5; clone_size: .; v_call: TRBV6-1; cdr3_aa: CASSWGQGINQPQHF
j_call: TRBJ1-2; clone_size: few; v_call: TRBV28; cdr3_aa: CASSPGFGYTF
j_call: TRBJ2-7; clone_size: .; v_call: TRBV2; cdr3_aa: CASSDQANPYEQYF
j_call: TRBJ1-2; clone_size: .; v_call: TRBV6-1; cdr3_aa: CASSDHRGPYGYTF
j_call: TRBJ1-4; clone_size: .; v_call: TRBV4-1; cdr3_aa: CASSQEGQNNEKLFF
j_call: TRBJ1-6; clone_size: .; v_call: TRBV7-2; cdr3_aa: CASSLRSQGNSPLHF
j_call: TRBJ2-1; clone_size: .; v_call: TRBV5-1; cdr3_aa: CASGGTSSYNEQFF
j_call: TRBJ2-7; clone_size: few; v_call: TRBV7-9; cdr3_aa: CASSLTGYEQYF
j_call: TRBJ2-1; clone_size: .; v_call: TRBV10-1; cdr3_aa: CASSEGTSGHNEQFF
j_call: TRBJ2-5; clone_size: .; v_call: TRBV30; cdr3_aa: CAWRRGAQETQYF
j_call: TRBJ2-6; clone_size: few; v_call: TRBV30; cdr3_aa: CAWSFGVLSGANVLTF
j_call: TRBJ1-1; clone_size: .; v_call: TRBV11-2; cdr3_aa: CASSLVVGGATEAFF
j_call: TRBJ2-3; clone_size: .; v_call: TRBV7-2; cdr3_aa: CASSQGTGADTQYF
j_call: TRBJ2-5; clone_size: .; v_call: TRBV25-1; cdr3_aa: CASTSAGQETQYF
j_call: TRBJ1-2; clone_size: .; v_call: TRBV6-5; cdr3_aa: CASSYFGAYGYTF
j_call: TRBJ2-7; clone_size: .; v_call: TRBV7-8; cdr3_aa: CASSLYPAYEQYF
j_call: TRBJ1-5; clone_size: .; v_call: TRBV30; cdr3_aa: CAWSQGIYQPQHF
j_call: TRBJ2-1; clone_size: few; v_call: TRBV27; cdr3_aa: CASSWVRGIEEQFF
j_call: TRBJ2-7; clone_size: .; v_call: TRBV19; cdr3_aa: CASSTRTGPSPYEQYF
j_call: TRBJ2-7; clone_size: .; v_call: TRBV30; cdr3_aa: CAWSVLGDGYEQYF
j_call: TRBJ2-7; clone_size: few; v_call: TRBV28; cdr3_aa: CASSFPAGSYEQYF
j_call: TRBJ2-7; clone_size: few; v_call: TRBV12-5; cdr3_aa: CASKRLAASEQYF
j_call: TRBJ1-2; clone_size: .; v_call: TRBV4-1; cdr3_aa: CASQYRSTGNYGYTF
j_call: TRBJ1-5; clone_size: .; v_call: TRBV6-1; cdr3_aa: CASSEASGVNQPQHF
j_call: TRBJ2-6; clone_size: once; v_call: TRBV5-1; cdr3_aa: CASSSRTGAGANVLTF
j_call: TRBJ1-5; clone_size: .; v_call: TRBV6-5; cdr3_aa: CASSRQFNQPQHF
j_call: TRBJ2-1; clone_size: .; v_call: TRBV7-9; cdr3_aa: CASSLPPQRGYNEQFF
j_call: TRBJ2-3; clone_size: .; v_call: TRBV5-6; cdr3_aa: CASSLRTPVRWGTQYF
j_call: TRBJ2-5; clone_size: .; v_call: TRBV25-1; cdr3_aa: CASSGVQRRMTQYF
j_call: TRBJ1-2; clone_size: .; v_call: TRBV6-5; cdr3_aa: CASSYRQGANYGYTF